The clone carrying this TCR beta chain was seen more than once but under ten times. Its antigen is unidentified. The record originates from a study of T-cell memory formation after mild COVID-19. V dropped 4 bases and J dropped 5 bases, with 14 bases sitting between them. This CDR3 is 14 amino acids long. Study outcomes and limitations: Contracting clones localized mainly to CM and EM when CD4+ and mainly to EMRA when CD8+. Pre-infection memory showed some responding clones, and this suggested that cross-reactive memory joined.

TCRdb independently ran MiXCR on the 5' RACE reads; one entry per CDR3 protein. The sample lists a few hundred thousand distinct CDR3 sequences; roughly a tenth were seen once. The sequence was collected from a man between 18 and 35 years old who had mild COVID-19 (a few samples of this study predate the infection). Cell type and time point are not known. Sequences were obtained from PBMCs or a T cell subset sorted from them (not recorded which). V usage is TRBV12-3 or TRBV12-4 and J usage is TRBJ1-1; a possible D gene is TRBD1 (5 bases). CDR3 protein: CASSSQGSLTEAFF. DNA of the CDR3: TGTGCCAGCAGTTCCCAGGGATCCCTAACTGAAGCTTTCTTT.